These T cell receptor beta chains were read from a single sample in a study of shared clonotypes between healthy human individuals. Libraries were prepared by immunoSEQ multiplex PCR; TCRdb keeps only in-frame clonotypes and omits some of them. The sample holds some 700,000 clones, about nine tenths seen once. The sample consisted of memory CD8+ T cells from PBMCs. The receptors shown here come from a man between 18 and 35 years old in good health. Some clones in this sample may be carry-over from other donors' samples. Each CDR3 is given with its conserved first and last residue.

J gene,V gene,CDR3 protein
TRBJ1-4,TRBV7-9,CASSFETDPNEKLFF
TRBJ2-3,TRBV6-1,CAGGFRTDTQYF
TRBJ1-4,TRBV25-1,CASSELDRGHEKLFF
TRBJ2-3,TRBV4-2,CASSPGRGDTQYF
TRBJ1-2,TRBV9,CASSVGGYGYTF
TRBJ2-2,TRBV6-6,CASSYPSGELFF
TRBJ2-7,TRBV15,CATSKDRYEQYF
TRBJ2-1,TRBV13,CASSPGLAGDDEQFF
TRBJ2-2,TRBV9,CASSGPTWGLAATGELFF
TRBJ2-7,TRBV5-1,CASSLGGAGYEQYF
TRBJ2-7,TRBV9,CASSPGAGRSYEQYF
TRBJ2-7,TRBV6-1,CASSPSFSQGYF
TRBJ2-2,TRBV29-1,CSVEVSNTGELFF
TRBJ2-1,TRBV15,CATSRGLADDNEQFF
TRBJ2-5,TRBV5-4,CASRFRDTQETQYF
TRBJ2-1,TRBV4-3,CASTSGRFSYNEQFF
TRBJ1-1,TRBV7-9,CASSLPGPVNTEAFF
TRBJ1-1,TRBV27,CASSPSAGHQNTEAFF
-,TRBV6-1,CASSPWGDSPYEQYF
TRBJ1-2,TRBV7-2,CASSSGTSYTF
TRBJ2-7,TRBV4-2,CASSQVGLAGGSEDEQYF
-,TRBV5-4,CASSLEPGSEQYF
TRBJ1-5,TRBV28,CASSFSRGFNQPQHF
TRBJ2-2,TRBV4-3,CASSQDRRGELFF
TRBJ2-1,TRBV15,CATSRVAGGANEQFF
TRBJ1-1,TRBV6-5,CASSYGGTEAFF
TRBJ2-7,TRBV5-1,CASSLYRGRKDGEKAANPYEQYF
TRBJ2-7,TRBV7-9,CASSHDHYYEQYF
TRBJ2-7,TRBV6-5,CASSSTAYEQYF
TRBJ1-5,TRBV6-1,CASSADRGRTQPQHF
TRBJ2-1,TRBV4-3,CASSQERGWGNEQFF
TRBJ2-1,TRBV7-8,CASSPLAGNSYNEQFF
TRBJ1-1,TRBV15,CATTGTGGMNTEAFF
TRBJ1-1,TRBV27,CASSSRTGAGTEAFF
TRBJ2-7,TRBV13,CASSPPAGFYEQYF
TRBJ2-7,TRBV5-1,CASSLGGKGIGYEQYF
TRBJ1-1,TRBV5-6,CASSSGGSTEAFF
TRBJ2-7,TRBV7-9,CASSPRRGPEQYF
TRBJ1-1,TRBV9,CASSVVGVFSTEAFF
TRBJ2-1,TRBV7-8,CASSRGQGPYNEQFF
TRBJ2-1,TRBV6-5,CASSYSSRGAYNEQFF
TRBJ2-7,TRBV29-1,CSVVGLAGGTPSYEQYF